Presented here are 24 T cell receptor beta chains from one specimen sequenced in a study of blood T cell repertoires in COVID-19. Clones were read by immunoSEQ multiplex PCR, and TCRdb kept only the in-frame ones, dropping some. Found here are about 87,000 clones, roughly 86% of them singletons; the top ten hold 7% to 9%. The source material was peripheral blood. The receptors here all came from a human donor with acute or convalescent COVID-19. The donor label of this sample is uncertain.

For the CDR3, the DNA is TGCAGCGTTGCCCCCCGGGACAGGGGCGTCCACGAGCAGTACTTC. This sequence encodes CSVAPRDRGVHEQYF. V gene TRBV29-1 combines with J gene TRBJ2-7, with 10 nucleotides matching TRBD1. CDR3 length equals 15 residues. From germline, CDR1 is SQVTM and CDR2 ANQGSEA. V trimming: 4 bases; J trimming: 5 bases; junction bases outside the gene matches: 11.

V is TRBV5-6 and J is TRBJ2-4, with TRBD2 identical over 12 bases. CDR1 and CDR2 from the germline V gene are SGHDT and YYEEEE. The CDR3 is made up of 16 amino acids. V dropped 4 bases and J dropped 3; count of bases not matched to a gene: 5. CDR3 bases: TGTGCCAGCAGCGTCGGACTAGCGGGGATCAAAAACATTCAGTACTTC. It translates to CASSVGLAGIKNIQYF.

The CDR3 sequence is CASSLPGENTEAFF. DNA for the CDR3: TGTGCCAGCAGTTTGCCAGGGGAGAACACTGAAGCTTTCTTT. The rearrangement uses TRBV28 and TRBJ1-1; tentative D call: TRBD1 (6 bases). Germline V gene sequence: CDR1 MDHEN, CDR2 SYDVKM. The V end lost 3 bases, the J end lost 1 base, and 9 bases lay between the germline ends. The CDR3 covers 14 residues.

CDR3 bases: TGTGCCAGCAGCTTCGGGGGGAACACTGAAGCTTTCTTT. As protein: CASSFGGNTEAFF. The chain carries TRBV9 and TRBJ1-1, with TRBD1 as a possible D gene (5 bases). CDR1 is SGDLS and CDR2 is YYNGEE in the germline V gene. The CDR3 consists of 13 residues. V lost 4 bases, J lost 1 base, and 8 bases lay in between.

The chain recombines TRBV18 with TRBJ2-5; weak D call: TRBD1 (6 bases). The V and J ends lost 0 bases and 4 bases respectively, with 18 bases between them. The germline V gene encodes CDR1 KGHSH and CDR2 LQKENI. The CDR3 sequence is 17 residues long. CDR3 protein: CASSPPGAGVWRETQYF. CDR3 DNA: TGTGCCAGCTCACCACCGGGGGCAGGGGTGTGGCGAGAGACCCAGTACTTC.

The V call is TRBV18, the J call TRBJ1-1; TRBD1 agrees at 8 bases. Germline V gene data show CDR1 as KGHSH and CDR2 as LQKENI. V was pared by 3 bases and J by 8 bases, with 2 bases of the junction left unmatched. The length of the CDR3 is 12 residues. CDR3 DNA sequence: TGTGCCAGCTCACCGGGACAGGTCGAAGCTTTCTTT. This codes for CASSPGQVEAFF.

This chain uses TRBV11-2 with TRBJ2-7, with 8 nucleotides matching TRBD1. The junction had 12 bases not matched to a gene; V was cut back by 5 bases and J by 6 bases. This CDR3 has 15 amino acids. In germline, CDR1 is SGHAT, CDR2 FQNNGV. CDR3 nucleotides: TGTGCCAGCAGCGCATTGCGGACAGGGAACGGCGAGCAGTACTTC. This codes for CASSALRTGNGEQYF.

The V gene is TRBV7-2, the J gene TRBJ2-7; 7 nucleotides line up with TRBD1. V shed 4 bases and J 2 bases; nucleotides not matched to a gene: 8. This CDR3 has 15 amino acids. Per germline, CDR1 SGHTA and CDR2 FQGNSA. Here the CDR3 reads CASSSSGQFTYEQYF. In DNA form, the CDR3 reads TGTGCCAGCAGCTCGTCGGGACAGTTCACCTACGAGCAGTACTTC.

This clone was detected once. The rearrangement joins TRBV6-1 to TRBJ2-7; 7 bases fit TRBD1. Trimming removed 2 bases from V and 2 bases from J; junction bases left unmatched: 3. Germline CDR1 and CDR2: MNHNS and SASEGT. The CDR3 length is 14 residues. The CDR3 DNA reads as TGTGCCAGCAGTGAATGGGGACAGACCTACGAGCAGTACTTC. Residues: CASSEWGQTYEQYF.

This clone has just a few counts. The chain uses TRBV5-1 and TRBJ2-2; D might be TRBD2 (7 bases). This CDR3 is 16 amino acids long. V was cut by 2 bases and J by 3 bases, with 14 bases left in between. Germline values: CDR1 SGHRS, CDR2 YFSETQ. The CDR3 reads CASSLSSGGHTGELFF. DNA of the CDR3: TGCGCCAGCAGCTTAAGTTCGGGGGGCCACACCGGGGAGCTGTTTTTT.

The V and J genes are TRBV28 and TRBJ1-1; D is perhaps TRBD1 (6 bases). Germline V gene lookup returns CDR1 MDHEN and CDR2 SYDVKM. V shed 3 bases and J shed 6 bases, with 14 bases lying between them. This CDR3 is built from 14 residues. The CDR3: CASSLTTGSAEAFF. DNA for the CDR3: TGTGCCAGCAGTTTGACCACAGGGAGTGCTGAAGCTTTCTTT.

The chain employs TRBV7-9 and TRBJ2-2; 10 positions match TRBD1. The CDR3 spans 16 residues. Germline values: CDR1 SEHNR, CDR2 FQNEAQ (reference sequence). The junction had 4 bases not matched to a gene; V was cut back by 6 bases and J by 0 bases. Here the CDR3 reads CASRLTGGTNTGELFF. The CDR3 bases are TGTGCCAGCAGGCTGACAGGGGGCACGAACACCGGGGAGCTGTTTTTT. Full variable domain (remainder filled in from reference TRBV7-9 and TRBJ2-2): DTGVSQNPRHKITKRGQNVTFRCDPISEHNRLYWYRQTLGQGPEFLTYFQNEAQLEKSRLLSDRFSAERPKGSFSTLEIQRTEQGDSAMYLCASRLTGGTNTGELFFGEGSRLTVL.

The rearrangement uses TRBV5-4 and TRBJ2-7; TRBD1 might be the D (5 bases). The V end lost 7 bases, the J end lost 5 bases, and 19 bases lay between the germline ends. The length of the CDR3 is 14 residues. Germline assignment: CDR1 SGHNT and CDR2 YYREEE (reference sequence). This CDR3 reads CASGQGSLPDEQYF. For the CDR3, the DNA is TGTGCCAGCGGGCAGGGAAGTTTACCCGACGAGCAGTACTTC.

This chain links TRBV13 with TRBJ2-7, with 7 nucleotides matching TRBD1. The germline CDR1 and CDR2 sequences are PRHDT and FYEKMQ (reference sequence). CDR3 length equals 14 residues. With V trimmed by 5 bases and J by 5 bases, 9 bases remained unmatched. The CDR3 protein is CASSRTDRINEQYF. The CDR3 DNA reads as TGTGCCAGCAGCCGGACGGACAGGATCAACGAGCAGTACTTC.

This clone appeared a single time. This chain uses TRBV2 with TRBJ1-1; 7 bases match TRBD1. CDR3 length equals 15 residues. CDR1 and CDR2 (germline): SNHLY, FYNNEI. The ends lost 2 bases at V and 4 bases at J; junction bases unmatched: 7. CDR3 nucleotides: TGTGCCAGCAGTGAACGCCAGGGGGGCGTCACTGAAGCTTTCTTT. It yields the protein CASSERQGGVTEAFF.

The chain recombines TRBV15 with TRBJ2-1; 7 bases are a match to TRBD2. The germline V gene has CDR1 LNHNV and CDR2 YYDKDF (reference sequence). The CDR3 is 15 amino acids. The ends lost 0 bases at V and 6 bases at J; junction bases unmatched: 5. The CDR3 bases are TGTGCCACCAGCAGAGAATTGGGGGGGGGCAATGAGCAGTTCTTC. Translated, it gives CATSRELGGGNEQFF.

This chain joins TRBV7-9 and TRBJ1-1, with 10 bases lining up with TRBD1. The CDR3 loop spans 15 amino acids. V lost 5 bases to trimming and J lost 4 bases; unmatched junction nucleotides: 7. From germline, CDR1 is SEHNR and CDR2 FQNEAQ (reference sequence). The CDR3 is CASSPRQGASTEAFF. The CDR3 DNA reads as TGTGCCAGCAGCCCTCGACAGGGGGCAAGCACTGAAGCTTTCTTT. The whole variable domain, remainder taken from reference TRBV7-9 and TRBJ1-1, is DTGVSQNPRHKITKRGQNVTFRCDPISEHNRLYWYRQTLGQGPEFLTYFQNEAQLEKSRLLSDRFSAERPKGSFSTLEIQRTEQGDSAMYLCASSPRQGASTEAFFGQGTRLTVV.

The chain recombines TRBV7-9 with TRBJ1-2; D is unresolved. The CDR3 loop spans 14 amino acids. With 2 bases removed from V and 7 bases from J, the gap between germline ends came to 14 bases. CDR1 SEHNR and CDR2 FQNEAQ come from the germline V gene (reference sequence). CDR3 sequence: CASSLLEEAAGYTF. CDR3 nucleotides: TGTGCCAGCAGCTTATTAGAGGAGGCGGCTGGCTACACCTTC.

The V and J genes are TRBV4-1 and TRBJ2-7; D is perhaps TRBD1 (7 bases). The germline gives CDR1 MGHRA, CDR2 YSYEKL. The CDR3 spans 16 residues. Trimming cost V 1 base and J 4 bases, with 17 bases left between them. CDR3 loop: CASSQARQGGSYEQYF. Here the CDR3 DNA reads TGCGCCAGCAGCCAAGCCCGGCAGGGGGGATCATACGAGCAGTACTTC.

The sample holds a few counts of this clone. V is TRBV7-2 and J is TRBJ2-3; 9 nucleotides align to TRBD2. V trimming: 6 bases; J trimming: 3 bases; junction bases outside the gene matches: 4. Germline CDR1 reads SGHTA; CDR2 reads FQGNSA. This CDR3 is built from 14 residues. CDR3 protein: CASRRGGLTDTQYF. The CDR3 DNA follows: TGTGCCAGCAGGCGGGGGGGCTTGACAGATACGCAGTATTTT.

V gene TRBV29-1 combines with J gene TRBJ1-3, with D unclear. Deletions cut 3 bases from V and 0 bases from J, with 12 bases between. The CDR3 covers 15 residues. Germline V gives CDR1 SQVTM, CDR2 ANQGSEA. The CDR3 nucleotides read TGCAGCGTTGAGGGCACCCAGAGCTCTGGAAACACCATATATTTT. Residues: CSVEGTQSSGNTIYF.

The CDR3 reads CASRSTGDSTDTQYF. The CDR3 DNA reads as TGTGCCAGCAGGTCCACAGGGGACTCCACAGATACGCAGTATTTT. V gene TRBV28 combines with J gene TRBJ2-3; tentatively, D is TRBD1 (7 bases). Deletions cut 6 bases from V and 2 bases from J, with 15 bases between. The germline V gene has CDR1 MDHEN and CDR2 SYDVKM. This CDR3 has 15 amino acids.

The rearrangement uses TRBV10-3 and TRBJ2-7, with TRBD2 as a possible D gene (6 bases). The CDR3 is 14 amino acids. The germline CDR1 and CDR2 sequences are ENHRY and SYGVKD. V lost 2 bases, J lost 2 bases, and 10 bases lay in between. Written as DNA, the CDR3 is TGTGCCATCAGTGAGAGGGACTCGACCTACGAGCAGTACTTC. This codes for CAISERDSTYEQYF.

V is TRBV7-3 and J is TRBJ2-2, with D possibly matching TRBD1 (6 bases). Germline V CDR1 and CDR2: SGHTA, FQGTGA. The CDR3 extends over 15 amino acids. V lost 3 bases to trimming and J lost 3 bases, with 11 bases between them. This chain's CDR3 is CASSLDQGYTGELFF. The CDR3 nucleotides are TGTGCCAGCAGCTTGGACCAGGGGTACACCGGGGAGCTGTTTTTT.